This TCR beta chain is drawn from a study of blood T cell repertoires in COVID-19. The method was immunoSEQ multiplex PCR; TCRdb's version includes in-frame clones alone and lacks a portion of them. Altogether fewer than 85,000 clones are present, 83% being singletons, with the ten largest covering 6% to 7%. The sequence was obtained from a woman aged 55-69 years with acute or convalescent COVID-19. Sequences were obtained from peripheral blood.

The CDR3 nucleotides read TGTGCCAGCAGCGACGGACAGGGGGCGAATCAGCCCCAGCATTTT. Translating it yields CASSDGQGANQPQHF. The V call is TRBV6-6, the J call TRBJ1-5, with 11 bases identical to TRBD1. The V and J ends lost 6 bases and 4 bases, in that order; junction bases with no gene match: 5. The CDR3 loop spans 15 amino acids. Germline CDR1 reads MNHNY; CDR2 reads SVGAGI (reference sequence).